This is a list of T cell receptor beta chains from one sample in a study of T cells in Graves' hyperthyroidism and ophthalmopathy. TCRdb used MiXCR to reprocess the multiplex PCR reads, holding one entry per CDR3 protein. This table has roughly 250,000 distinct CDR3 sequences, around 15% appearing once. Sequenced input: blood. These receptors all come from a woman under 30 with Graves' ophthalmopathy. The CDR3 runs from the conserved cysteine through the conserved F or W.

J,V,length,CDR3
TRBJ1-4,TRBV3-1,15,CASSQEGWSNEKLFF
TRBJ1-5,TRBV28,16,CASRTGGWALNQPQHF
TRBJ2-5,TRBV13,13,CASSQDREKTQYF
TRBJ2-4,TRBV7-2,16,CASSPRTGGYGNIQYF
TRBJ1-1,TRBV30,11,CAWSRSTEAFF
TRBJ2-3,TRBV20-1,14,CSARYGVVGDTQYF
TRBJ2-7,TRBV28,14,CASSFSRSSYEQYF
TRBJ2-3,TRBV28,17,CASSWGTSGTLTDTQYF
TRBJ2-5,TRBV24-1,16,CATSDPTGPVGETQYF
TRBJ2-5,TRBV6-2/TRBV6-3,14,CASSYTGGLETQYF
TRBJ2-7,TRBV7-9,14,CASSLIGTAYEQYF
TRBJ1-2,TRBV2,14,CASSAGAGQTGYTF
TRBJ2-2,TRBV11-2,17,CASSQGTSGTNTGELFF
TRBJ2-3,TRBV7-9,16,CASSLIIAGTTDTQYF
TRBJ2-7,TRBV27,14,CASSEGRNYYEQYF
TRBJ2-1,TRBV20-1,14,CSGAQRRIYNEQFF
TRBJ2-1,TRBV24-1,18,CATSDPGTSGGVGNEQFF
TRBJ2-1,TRBV28,17,CASSRLITGTSGREQFF
TRBJ2-1,TRBV6-1,15,CASRFDSSSYNEQFF
TRBJ2-1,TRBV4-2,17,CASSQGWSGSSYNEQFF
TRBJ1-2,TRBV20-1,17,CSARLLGQGPPNYGYTF
TRBJ1-2,TRBV18,14,CASSPDRGGIGYTF
TRBJ2-7,TRBV28,12,CASGDSLGEQYF
TRBJ1-3,TRBV2,13,CASRDSESHTIYF
TRBJ1-4,TRBV28,14,CASRTRSRNEKLFF
TRBJ1-2,TRBV7-9,16,CASSFWRTDRAHGYTF
TRBJ2-1,TRBV19,13,CASSFSGSNEQFF
TRBJ2-3,TRBV10-1,14,CASSDGGAPDTQYF
TRBJ1-1,TRBV28,16,CASSLGQGWRFTEAFF
TRBJ2-1,TRBV6-2/TRBV6-3,16,CASSPVAGPTTNEQFF
TRBJ2-3,TRBV6-5,13,CASSYRGGDTQYF
TRBJ1-2,TRBV3-1,15,CASSHAGTDNYGYTF
TRBJ1-2,TRBV9,15,CASSVQEGLNYGYTF
TRBJ2-1,TRBV2,14,CASSRVSGRVEQFF
TRBJ2-2,TRBV7-3,16,CASSLIGGRNTGELFF
TRBJ2-7,TRBV2,15,CASSERGGGPYEQYF
TRBJ1-1,TRBV28,14,CASSWTWMNTEAFF
TRBJ1-2,TRBV10-3,17,CAIRKGLTVPHAYGYTF
TRBJ1-2,TRBV16,18,CASSQTPLGGTANYGYTF
TRBJ1-5,TRBV24-1,12,CATSDLNQPRHF
TRBJ2-5,TRBV7-2,14,CASSLWTSEETQYF
TRBJ1-4,TRBV20-1,13,CSAREPRGEKLFF
TRBJ2-3,TRBV28,17,CASNTGKLVGVTDTQYF
TRBJ1-1,TRBV10-1,12,CASSRSHGEAFF
TRBJ1-6,TRBV28,18,CASRPTGTDTSYNSPLHF
TRBJ2-2,TRBV9,15,CAGSDGGSNTGELFF
TRBJ2-1,TRBV5-1,14,CASSDSGGVNEQFF
TRBJ2-2,TRBV19,15,CASSRALQGTGELFF
TRBJ1-2,TRBV7-2,14,CASSPRTAAYGYTF
TRBJ1-1,TRBV6-1,13,CASLIETANEAFF
TRBJ1-2,TRBV12-3/TRBV12-4,16,CASSQARRDRVNGYTF
TRBJ2-7,TRBV20-1,14,CSAREATLLVEQYF
TRBJ1-6,TRBV9,13,CASSVEVGSPLHF
TRBJ2-7,TRBV27,14,CASQNSGTTYEQYF
TRBJ2-3,TRBV11-2,12,CASSSGVDTQYF